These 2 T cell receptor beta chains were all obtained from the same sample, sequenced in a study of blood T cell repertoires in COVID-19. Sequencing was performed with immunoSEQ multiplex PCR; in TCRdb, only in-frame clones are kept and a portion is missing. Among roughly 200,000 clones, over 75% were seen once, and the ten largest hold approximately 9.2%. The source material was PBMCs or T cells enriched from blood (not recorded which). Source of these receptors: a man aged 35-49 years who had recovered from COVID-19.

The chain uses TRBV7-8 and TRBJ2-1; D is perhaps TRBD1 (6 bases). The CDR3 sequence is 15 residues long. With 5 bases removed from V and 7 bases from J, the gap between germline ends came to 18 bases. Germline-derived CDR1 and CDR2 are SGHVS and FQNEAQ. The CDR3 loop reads CASSLRQDTANEQFF. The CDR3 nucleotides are TGTGCCAGCAGCCTAAGACAGGACACGGCAAATGAGCAGTTCTTC.

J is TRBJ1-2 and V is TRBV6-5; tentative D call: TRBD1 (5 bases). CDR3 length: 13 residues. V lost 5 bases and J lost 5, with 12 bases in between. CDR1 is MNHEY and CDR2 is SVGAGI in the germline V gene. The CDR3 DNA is TGTGCCAGCAGTCCAGGGATGTGGTATGGCTACACCTTC. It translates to CASSPGMWYGYTF.